This T cell receptor beta chain derives from a study of regulatory T cells in long-lasting Graves disease (TCRdb year 2021). Regarding the study in general: Antithyroid drugs had been taken for less than 3 months by newly diagnosed Graves' disease patients. This study used TCR sequencing and RNA sequencing of peripheral blood to compare persistent Graves' disease patients against newly diagnosed Graves' disease patients. The study was conducted in China and was registered as a clinical trial. A total of roughly 33 samples were covered by TCR sequencing, comprising approximately 13 persistent and around 20 newly diagnosed Graves' disease patients.

In the paper's terms, the time point label means: newly diagnosed GD, antithyroid drugs for less than 3 months. For both TCR sequencing and RNA sequencing, RNA was extracted from PBMCs using TRIzol. Graves' disease was diagnosed according to American Thyroid Association guidelines. Patients for the study were recruited at an endocrinology department in Xi'an, China. Each patient gave 7.5 to 10 milliliters of peripheral blood, collected in an EDTA anticoagulant tube. Ficoll Paque Plus density gradient separation was used to isolate PBMCs, and no further T cell sorting was done. An Agilent 2100 Bioanalyzer and agarose gel were used to check RNA quality, while a NanoDrop 2000 measured RNA concentration. From V the trimming removes 5 bases and from J it removes 3 bases, while the gene matches leave 12 bases of the junction unaccounted for. The CDR3, cysteine through phenylalanine, is 17 amino acids long. This entry keeps only the CDR3 DNA: 51 bases, framed from base 1. Based on the germline V gene, the CDR1 and CDR2 sequences are MDHEN and SYDVKM.

This clonotype appeared many times. Its target antigen remains unknown. Qualities for individual bases were not recorded, and no much larger clone is one base off. Study-wide conclusions, independent of this receptor: As a limitation, the authors acknowledged that the small sample size may reduce accuracy. Persistent patients shared more public clonotypes among themselves (approximately 2,500) than newly diagnosed patients did (approximately 970). The study examined only peripheral blood because the primary lesion, thyroid tissue, could not be accessed. Persistent disease showed preferential use of TRBV28, TRBJ1-2 and TRBJ2-5, whereas newly diagnosed disease favored TRBV20-1 and TRBJ2-1. Lower TCR Shannon entropy and fewer highly expanded clones were observed in persistent Graves' disease patients than in newly diagnosed patients, which suggested clonal expansion. Sequencing and analysis were restricted to the TCR beta chain.

Library preparation employed multiplex PCR. Sequencing took place on an Illumina HiSeq 4000. TCR beta libraries were built with iRepertoire HTBI primers and Arm-PCR amplification of CDR3 regions. Before sequencing, the PCR products went through gel purification. On the study's bioinformatics: Across samples, 55 to 80 TRBV and approximately 15 TRBJ segments were identified and used for gene usage analysis of CDR3 amino acid clonotypes. Filtered high-quality paired reads were merged into contigs using COPE and FqMerger. BLAST was used to align contigs to IMGT TRBV, TRBD and TRBJ reference genes, and CDR3 was defined according to IMGT. Any clonotype with a frequency above 0.1% was counted as a highly expanded clone. Shannon entropy served as the measure of repertoire diversity, while the Gini coefficient captured V-J evenness. Clonotypes shared by more than one individual were considered public. TCRdb applied fastp at Q25 and MiXCR to the public reads, then kept only in-frame beta chains. Rows are combined by CDR3 protein, so each entry shows the most common genes and DNA. These V and J calls derive from TCRdb rather than the authors' analysis. The sample includes more than 300,000 distinct CDR3 sequences, with roughly 16% observed a single time. Approximately 22% of the sample goes to the ten largest clones.

The chain is encoded by TRBV28 joined to TRBJ2-1; 8 central nucleotides agree with TRBD2. The receptor comes from a female donor with Graves disease. Here the sequenced sample was peripheral blood mononuclear cells (PBMCs), taken at new diagnosis, from a patient treated with antithyroid drugs. The DNA sequence is TGTGCCAGCAGTGTATTACAAGCGGGAGATATCTACAATGAGCAGTTCTTC. This codes for CASSVLQAGDIYNEQFF.